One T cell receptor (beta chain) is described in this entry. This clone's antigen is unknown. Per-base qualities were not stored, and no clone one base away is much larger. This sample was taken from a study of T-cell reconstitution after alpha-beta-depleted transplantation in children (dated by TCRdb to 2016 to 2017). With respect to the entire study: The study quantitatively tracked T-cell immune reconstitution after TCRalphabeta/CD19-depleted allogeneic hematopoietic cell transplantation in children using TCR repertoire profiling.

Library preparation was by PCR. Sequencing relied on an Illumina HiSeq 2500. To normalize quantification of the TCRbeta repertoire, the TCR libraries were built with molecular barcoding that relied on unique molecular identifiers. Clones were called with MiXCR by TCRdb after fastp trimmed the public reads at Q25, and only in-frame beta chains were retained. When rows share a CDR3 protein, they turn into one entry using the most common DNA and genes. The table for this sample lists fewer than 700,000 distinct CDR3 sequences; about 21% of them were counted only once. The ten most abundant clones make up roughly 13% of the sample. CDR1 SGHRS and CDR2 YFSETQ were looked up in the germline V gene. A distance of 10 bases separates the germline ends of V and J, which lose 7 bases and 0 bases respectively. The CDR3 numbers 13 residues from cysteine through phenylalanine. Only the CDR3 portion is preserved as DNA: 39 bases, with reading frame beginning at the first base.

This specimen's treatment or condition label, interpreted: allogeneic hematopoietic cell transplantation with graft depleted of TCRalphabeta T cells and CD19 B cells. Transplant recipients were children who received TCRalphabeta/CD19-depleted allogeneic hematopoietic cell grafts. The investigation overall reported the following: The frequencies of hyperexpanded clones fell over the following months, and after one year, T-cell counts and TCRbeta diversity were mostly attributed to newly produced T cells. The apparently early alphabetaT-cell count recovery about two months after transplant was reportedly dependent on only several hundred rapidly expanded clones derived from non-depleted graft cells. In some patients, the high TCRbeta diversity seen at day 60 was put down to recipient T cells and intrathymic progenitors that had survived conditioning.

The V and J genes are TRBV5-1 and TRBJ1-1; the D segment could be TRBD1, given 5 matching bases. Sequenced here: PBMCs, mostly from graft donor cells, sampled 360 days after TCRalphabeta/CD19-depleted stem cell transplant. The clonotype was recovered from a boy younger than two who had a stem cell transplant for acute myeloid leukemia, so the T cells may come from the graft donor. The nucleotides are TGCGCCAGCCGGGACGCAGTGAACACTGAAGCTTTCTTT. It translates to CASRDAVNTEAFF.